This T cell receptor (beta chain) was captured by sequencing in a study of cytomegalovirus exposure and HLA in healthy donors. Regarding the study as a whole: The CMV antigen specificity of a few CMV-associated chains was confirmed through in vitro analysis.

On this clone itself: Antigen: not known.

The PCR was carried out with 60 Vbeta primers and 13 Jbeta primers. Generated by immunoSEQ multiplex PCR, the TCRdb table keeps only in-frame clones and is missing some. The sample holds around 190,000 clones, 70% to 80% seen once. The origin of this receptor is a young man in good health and CMV-seronegative. Sequencing used PBMCs.

For the CDR3, the DNA is TGTGCCAGCAGTGGGGGACAGGGCAGTCAGCCCCAGCATTTT. It encodes CASSGGQGSQPQHF. The rearrangement joins TRBV6-1 to TRBJ1-5; 9 nucleotides match TRBD1. The V gene end was trimmed by 4 bases and the J gene end by 6 bases; junction bases not matched to a gene: 4. The CDR3 runs to 14 residues. CDR1 and CDR2 (germline): MNHNS, SASEGT.